Included here is one TCR beta chain sequence, with context. These data belong to a study of cytomegalovirus exposure and HLA in healthy donors. Method: immunoSEQ multiplex PCR; TCRdb's copy keeps in-frame clones and lacks some. This table has around 150,000 clones, roughly four fifths appearing once. Trimming left V 5 bases short and J 11 bases short, with 18 bases between. CDR1 and CDR2 from the germline V gene are PRHDT and FYEKMQ (reference sequence). The CDR3 extends over 13 amino acids. The J gene is TRBJ1-1, the V gene TRBV13; D is unclear. This receptor was obtained from a man aged 25-45 years in good health and CMV-seropositive. Material: PBMCs. The CDR3 sequence is CASSLVRAARAFF. The CDR3 bases are TGTGCCAGCAGCCTAGTGAGGGCCGCCCGGGCTTTCTTT. The entire variable domain, with the rest obtained from reference TRBV13 and TRBJ1-1, is as follows: AAGVIQSPRHLIKEKRETATLKCYPIPRHDTVYWYQQGPGQDPQFLISFYEKMQSDKGSIPDRFSAQQFSDYHSELNMSSLELGDSALYFCASSLVRAARAFFGQGTRLTVV.